A single sample gave rise to the 28 T cell receptor beta chains below, sequenced in a study of T cell responses to AZD1222 COVID-19 vaccine. Profiling relied on immunoSEQ multiplex PCR, and the TCRdb table lists in-frame clones only, not all of them. The data show roughly 99,000 clones, roughly nine tenths seen once. The sample in question was peripheral blood, obtained 28 days after the second AZD1222 dose. The receptors here all came from an adult who received the AZD1222 COVID-19 vaccine.

CDR3 coding DNA: TGTGCCAGCAGACGTCTTTCCAGGGGGCCCGATGAGCAGTTCTTC. Its protein product is CASRRLSRGPDEQFF. This chain joins TRBV28 and TRBJ2-1; 8 nucleotides line up with TRBD1. Germline-derived CDR1 and CDR2 are MDHEN and SYDVKM. The CDR3 length is 15 residues. V was pared by 6 bases and J by 8 bases, with 12 bases of the junction left unmatched.

V and J are TRBV28 and TRBJ2-2; 10 nucleotides match TRBD2. The CDR3 consists of 19 residues. V lost 4 bases to trimming and J lost 1 base; unmatched junction nucleotides: 12. Germline loops: CDR1 MDHEN, CDR2 SYDVKM. The CDR3 coding sequence is TGTGCCAGCAGTTCCATCCCAGCGGGAGGGCCATTGAACACCGGGGAGCTGTTTTTT. Amino acids: CASSSIPAGGPLNTGELFF.

This sequence joins TRBV9 and TRBJ1-1; D might be TRBD1 (5 bases). Germline CDR1 reads SGDLS; CDR2 reads YYNGEE. CDR3 size: 15 residues. Trimming shortened V by 3 bases and J by 1 base, and 13 bases separated the two germline ends. The CDR3 bases are TGTGCCAGCAGCGCTCTGGGAAGGGGGAACACTGAAGCTTTCTTT. Translated: CASSALGRGNTEAFF.

This rearrangement joins TRBV5-1 to TRBJ1-3; 7 nucleotides line up with TRBD1. From germline, CDR1 is SGHRS and CDR2 YFSETQ. J was trimmed by 1 base and V by 4 bases; bases with no gene match: 2. CDR3 length equals 14 residues. Here the CDR3 reads CASSPGQSGNTIYF. CDR3 DNA: TGCGCCAGCAGCCCGGGACAGTCTGGAAACACCATATATTTT.

The chain joins TRBV28 to TRBJ1-1; D gene unclear. Trimming removed 5 bases at V and 3 bases at J, with 10 bases between. Per the germline V gene, CDR1 is MDHEN and CDR2 is SYDVKM. The CDR3 sequence is 13 residues long. CDR3 coding DNA: TGTGCCAGCAGTACCCAAGTGGACACTGAAGCTTTCTTT. This sequence encodes CASSTQVDTEAFF.

The chain combines TRBV19 with TRBJ1-1, with unresolved D. This CDR3 spans 12 amino acids. Trimming removed 4 bases at V and 8 bases at J, with 11 bases between. In germline, CDR1 is LNHDA, CDR2 SQIVND (reference sequence). Here the CDR3 DNA reads TGTGCCAGTAGTACAGCTTTCCGGGAAGCTTTCTTT. It translates to CASSTAFREAFF.

The J gene is TRBJ1-1, the V gene TRBV27; the D is unclear. Germline V gene sequence: CDR1 MNHEY, CDR2 SMNVEV (reference sequence). Trimming stripped 1 base from V and 7 bases from J, with 10 bases between. This CDR3 has 13 amino acids. The CDR3 here is CASSLYGSSEAFF. In DNA form, the CDR3 reads TGTGCCAGCAGTTTATATGGGTCTAGTGAAGCTTTCTTT.

V and J are TRBV30 and TRBJ1-5; D gene uncertain. The ends were cut back, 3 bases at V and 2 bases at J, with 11 bases in the middle. The germline V gene encodes CDR1 GTSNPN and CDR2 SVGIG (reference sequence). This CDR3 is built from 14 residues. The CDR3 sequence is CAWSVLGGNQPQHF. CDR3 bases: TGTGCCTGGAGCGTCCTCGGAGGCAATCAGCCCCAGCATTTT. The variable domain in full, completed from reference TRBV30 and TRBJ1-5, reads SQTIHQWPATLVQPVGSPLSLECTVEGTSNPNLYWYRQAAGRGLQLLFYSVGIGQISSEVPQNLSASRPQDRQFILSSKKLLLSDSGFYLCAWSVLGGNQPQHFGDGTRLSIL.

The rearrangement links TRBV24-1 to TRBJ1-2; 7 positions agree with TRBD1. Germline V gene sequence: CDR1 KGHDR, CDR2 SFDVKD. Germline trimming cut 3 bases from V and 2 bases from J; bases unmatched to any gene: 2. CDR3 length: 14 residues. CDR3 loop: CATSDGTANYGYTF. The CDR3 nucleotides read TGTGCCACCAGTGATGGGACAGCGAACTATGGCTACACCTTC.

The chain uses TRBV10-2 and TRBJ2-4, with 11 bases aligning to TRBD1. In germline, CDR1 is WSHSY, CDR2 SAAADI. V was pared by 8 bases and J by 5 bases, with 8 bases of the junction left unmatched. The CDR3 runs 15 residues. This CDR3 reads CASGGTGGFENIQYF. The CDR3 DNA follows: TGCGCCAGCGGCGGGACAGGGGGATTCGAAAACATTCAGTACTTC.

The rearrangement uses TRBV6-5 and TRBJ2-3; 10 bases fit TRBD2. Germline V lookup: CDR1 MNHEY, CDR2 SVGAGI. The junction had 8 bases not matched to a gene; V was cut back by 6 bases and J by 5 bases. The CDR3 sequence is 15 residues long. CDR3 in DNA: TGTGCCAGCAGACCCGGGACTAGCGTAGGAGATACGCAGTATTTT. Its translation: CASRPGTSVGDTQYF.

This chain links TRBV19 with TRBJ2-3; 11 bases are shared with TRBD2. V gave up 7 bases and J gave up 4 bases; unmatched junction bases: 16. CDR1 and CDR2 (germline): LNHDA, SQIVND (reference sequence). This CDR3 has 18 residues. CDR3 amino acids: CASTPNSGRAPSPDTQYF. CDR3 DNA: TGTGCCAGTACCCCAAATAGCGGGAGGGCCCCCTCTCCAGATACGCAGTATTTT.

This rearrangement joins TRBV5-6 to TRBJ1-4, with TRBD1 matching 8 bases. V lost 5 bases, J lost 8 bases, and 8 bases stayed unmatched. This CDR3 is 14 amino acids long. CDR1 is SGHDT, CDR2 YYEEEE, per germline. The CDR3: CASSTGQVREKLFF. DNA for the CDR3: TGTGCCAGCAGTACGGGACAGGTCCGGGAAAAACTGTTTTTT.

The V call is TRBV7-9, the J call TRBJ2-5, with D perhaps matching TRBD1 or TRBD2 (6 bases each). Germline V lookup: CDR1 SEHNR, CDR2 FQNEAQ (reference sequence). This CDR3 region has 14 residues. V lost 3 bases and J 1 base, leaving 9 bases between the germline ends. The CDR3 coding sequence is TGTGCCAGCAGCTTCTGGGGGGCCCAAGAGACCCAGTACTTC. Translated: CASSFWGAQETQYF.

This rearrangement joins TRBV27 to TRBJ1-5, with D perhaps TRBD1 (5 bases). This CDR3 has 16 amino acids. V was cut by 1 base and J by 0 bases, with 10 bases left in between. Per the germline V gene, CDR1 is MNHEY and CDR2 is SMNVEV (reference sequence). The CDR3 nucleotides read TGTGCCAGCAGTTTATGGGGGTCCCGTAGCAATCAGCCCCAGCATTTT. Its protein product is CASSLWGSRSNQPQHF.

This sequence joins TRBV9 and TRBJ2-1; D possibly corresponds to TRBD1 (5 bases). There are 16 residues in the CDR3. The V end lost 0 bases, the J end lost 0 bases, and 10 bases lay between the germline ends. CDR1 SGDLS and CDR2 YYNGEE come from the germline V gene. CDR3 sequence (DNA): TGTGCCAGCAGCGTAGGGGGCAGACTCTCCTACAATGAGCAGTTCTTC. Amino acids: CASSVGGRLSYNEQFF.

The chain combines TRBV5-1 with TRBJ2-5; possibly TRBD1 or TRBD2 for D (5 bases each). Germline V lookup: CDR1 SGHRS, CDR2 YFSETQ. V lost 7 bases and J 5 bases, leaving 18 bases between the germline ends. The CDR3 runs to 14 residues. The CDR3 region has the DNA TGCGCCAGCGATACCGGGACCCAGAGGGAGACCCAGTACTTC. It specifies CASDTGTQRETQYF.

CDR3: CASSETTGAYYNTEAFF. Here the CDR3 DNA reads TGTGCCAGCAGTGAGACGACAGGGGCATACTACAACACTGAAGCTTTCTTT. The V call is TRBV27, the J call TRBJ1-1, with 8 bases fitting TRBD1. This CDR3 is 17 amino acids long. Germline trimming cut 5 bases from V and 2 bases from J; bases unmatched to any gene: 13. Per the germline V gene, CDR1 is MNHEY and CDR2 is SMNVEV (reference sequence).

The V and J genes are TRBV4-1 and TRBJ2-2; 7 bases match TRBD1. The V gene's germline CDR1 is MGHRA and CDR2 YSYEKL. Trimming removed 4 bases from V and 2 bases from J; junction bases left unmatched: 10. The CDR3 has 17 residues. The DNA of the CDR3 is TGCGCCAGCAGCCCCAAGAGGGGGACAGATAACACCGGGGAGCTGTTTTTT. It is translated as CASSPKRGTDNTGELFF.

The CDR3 sequence: CASSLGPDLNTGELFF. The CDR3 DNA reads TGCGCCAGCAGCTTGGGTCCTGACCTTAACACCGGGGAGCTGTTTTTT. The chain joins TRBV5-1 to TRBJ2-2, with D unclear. This CDR3 is built from 16 residues. Between the trimmed V and J ends, which lost 0 bases and 2 bases, there was a span of 11 bases. Germline V gene data show CDR1 as SGHRS and CDR2 as YFSETQ.

The chain joins TRBV29-1 to TRBJ2-3; either TRBD1 or TRBD2 may fit D (5 bases each). This CDR3 has 15 amino acids. Germline V gene data show CDR1 as SQVTM and CDR2 as ANQGSEA. V was trimmed by 4 bases and J by 4 bases, leaving 18 bases between them. The CDR3 reads CSVVSRNRGPDTQYF. The CDR3 region has the DNA TGCAGCGTTGTTTCCCGAAACCGGGGCCCAGATACGCAGTATTTT.

This chain joins TRBV20-1 and TRBJ2-7; D is perhaps TRBD1 (6 bases). CDR3 length: 11 amino acids. V was trimmed by 5 bases and J by 5 bases, leaving 10 bases between them. Per germline, CDR1 DFQATT and CDR2 SNEGSKA (reference sequence). This chain's CDR3 is CSAFGQNEQYF. The CDR3 DNA is TGCAGTGCTTTCGGACAGAACGAGCAGTACTTC.

The chain joins TRBV5-1 to TRBJ2-7, with unresolved D. Germline loops: CDR1 SGHRS, CDR2 YFSETQ. This CDR3 is 10 amino acids long. Trimming removed 7 bases from V and 6 bases from J, with 8 bases in between. The CDR3 DNA reads as TGCGCCAGCGGGGAACGCGAGCAGTACTTC. This codes for CASGEREQYF.

The J gene is TRBJ1-5, the V gene TRBV15, with D perhaps matching TRBD1 (5 bases). The CDR3 extends over 12 amino acids. CDR1 is LNHNV and CDR2 is YYDKDF in the germline V gene (reference sequence). Deletions cut 6 bases from V and 2 bases from J, with 5 bases between. CDR3 protein: CATRQGNQPQHF. The CDR3 DNA reads TGTGCCACCAGACAGGGCAATCAGCCCCAGCATTTT.

The chain joins TRBV7-2 to TRBJ2-1; D uncertain. The germline V and J ends were trimmed by 7 bases and 2 bases, with 12 bases remaining between them. CDR3 length equals 14 residues. The V gene's germline CDR1 is SGHTA and CDR2 FQGNSA. DNA for the CDR3: TGTGCCAGCACCCTCGAGGTGGCCTACAATGAGCAGTTCTTC. Translation: CASTLEVAYNEQFF.

This chain links TRBV28 with TRBJ2-5; D gene unclear. Germline V gives CDR1 MDHEN, CDR2 SYDVKM. The ends were cut back, 11 bases at V and 2 bases at J, with 12 bases in the middle. This CDR3 is built from 12 residues. The CDR3 sequence is CASRLRQETQYF. CDR3 DNA sequence: TGTGCCTCGCGCCTGAGGCAAGAGACCCAGTACTTC.

The chain is built from TRBV27 and TRBJ2-3, with TRBD2 as a possible D gene (6 bases). This CDR3 is 15 amino acids long. Trimming pared 4 bases from V and 3 bases from J, leaving 14 bases between. The V gene's germline CDR1 is MNHEY and CDR2 SMNVEV (reference sequence). The CDR3 loop reads CASSSQGGRTDTQYF. In nucleotides, the CDR3 is TGTGCCAGCAGTTCCCAGGGAGGTAGAACAGATACGCAGTATTTT.

The CDR3 region is CASSQVGQGSYNEQFF. The DNA for the CDR3 is TGTGCCAGCAGCCAAGTAGGACAGGGTTCCTACAATGAGCAGTTCTTC. The chain has TRBV14 and TRBJ2-1; TRBD1 matches at 8 bases. CDR1 and CDR2 from the germline V gene are SGHDN and FVKESK. This CDR3 contains 16 residues. J gave up 1 base and V 1 base, and 3 bases lay outside the gene matches.